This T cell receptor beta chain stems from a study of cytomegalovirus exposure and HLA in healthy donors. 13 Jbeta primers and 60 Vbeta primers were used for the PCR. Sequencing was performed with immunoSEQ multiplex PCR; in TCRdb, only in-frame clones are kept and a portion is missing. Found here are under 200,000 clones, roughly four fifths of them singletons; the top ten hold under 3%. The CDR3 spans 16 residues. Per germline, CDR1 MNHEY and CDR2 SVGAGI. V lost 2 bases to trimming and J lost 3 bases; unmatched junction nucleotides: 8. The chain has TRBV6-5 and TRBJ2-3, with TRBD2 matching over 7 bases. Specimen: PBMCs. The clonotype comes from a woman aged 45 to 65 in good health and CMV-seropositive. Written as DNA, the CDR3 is TGTGCCAGCAGTTACCCAGTAGACGGGGGGACAGATACGCAGTATTTT. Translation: CASSYPVDGGTDTQYF.